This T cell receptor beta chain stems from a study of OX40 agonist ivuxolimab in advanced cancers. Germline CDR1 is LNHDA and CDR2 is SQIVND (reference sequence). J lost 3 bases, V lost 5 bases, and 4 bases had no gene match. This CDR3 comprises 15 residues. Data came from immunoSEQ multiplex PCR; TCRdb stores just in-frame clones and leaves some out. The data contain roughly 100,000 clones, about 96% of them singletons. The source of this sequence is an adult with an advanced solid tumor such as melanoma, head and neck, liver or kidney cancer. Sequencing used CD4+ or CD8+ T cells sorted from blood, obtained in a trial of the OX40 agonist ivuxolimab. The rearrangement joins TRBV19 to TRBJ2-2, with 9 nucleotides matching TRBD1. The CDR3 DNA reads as TGTGCCAGTAGTCCCCGGACAGGGGACACCGGGGAGCTGTTTTTT. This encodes CASSPRTGDTGELFF.